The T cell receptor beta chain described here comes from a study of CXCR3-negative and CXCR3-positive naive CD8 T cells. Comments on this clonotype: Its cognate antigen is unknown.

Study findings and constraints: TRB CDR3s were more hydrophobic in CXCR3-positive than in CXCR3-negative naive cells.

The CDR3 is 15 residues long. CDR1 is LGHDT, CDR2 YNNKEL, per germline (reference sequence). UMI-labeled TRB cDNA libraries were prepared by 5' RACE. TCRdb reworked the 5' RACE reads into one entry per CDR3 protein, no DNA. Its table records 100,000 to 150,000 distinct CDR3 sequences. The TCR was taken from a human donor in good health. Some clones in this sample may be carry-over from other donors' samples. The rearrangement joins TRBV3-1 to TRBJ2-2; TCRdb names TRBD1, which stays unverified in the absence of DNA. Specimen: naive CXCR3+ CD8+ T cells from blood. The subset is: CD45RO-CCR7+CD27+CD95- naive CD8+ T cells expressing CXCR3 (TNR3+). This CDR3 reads CASSRRLTGSGELFF.